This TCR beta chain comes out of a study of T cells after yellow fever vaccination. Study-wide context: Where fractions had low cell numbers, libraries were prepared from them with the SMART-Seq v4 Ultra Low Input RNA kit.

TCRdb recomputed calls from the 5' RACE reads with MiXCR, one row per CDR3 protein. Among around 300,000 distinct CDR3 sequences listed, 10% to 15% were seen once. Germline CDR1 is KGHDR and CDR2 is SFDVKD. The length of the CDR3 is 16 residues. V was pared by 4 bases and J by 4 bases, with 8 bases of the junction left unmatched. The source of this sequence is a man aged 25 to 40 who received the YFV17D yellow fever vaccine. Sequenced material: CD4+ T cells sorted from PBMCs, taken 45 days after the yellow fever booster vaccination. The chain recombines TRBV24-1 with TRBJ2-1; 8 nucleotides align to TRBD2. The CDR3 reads CATSDNVAGSYNEQFF. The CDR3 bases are TGTGCCACCAGTGACAACGTAGCGGGGAGTTACAATGAGCAGTTCTTC.